This TCR beta chain was identified in a study of blood T cell repertoires in COVID-19. Study-level information: The analysed material was cDNA or gDNA that came from T cells, B-cell-depleted T cells, or PBMCs.

The J segment lost 3 bases and the V segment lost 2 bases, leaving 8 bases of the junction unmatched. CDR3 length: 15 residues. CDR1 SGHRS and CDR2 YFSETQ come from the germline V gene. Profiling relied on immunoSEQ multiplex PCR, and the TCRdb table lists in-frame clones only, not all of them. The sample yields tens of thousands of clones, 84% seen once. The origin of this receptor is a man aged 55 to 70 with acute or convalescent COVID-19. The sample consisted of peripheral blood. This chain links TRBV5-1 with TRBJ2-7; 7 bases line up with TRBD1. CDR3 sequence (DNA): TGCGCCAGCAGCTTTGAGGGGGCCTTGTACTACGAGCAGTACTTC. Translation gives CASSFEGALYYEQYF. The variable domain in full, completed from reference TRBV5-1 and TRBJ2-7, reads KAGVTQTPRYLIKTRGQQVTLSCSPISGHRSVSWYQQTPGQGLQFLFEYFSETQRNKGNFPGRFSGRQFSNSRSEMNVSTLELGDSALYLCASSFEGALYYEQYFGPGTRLTVT.